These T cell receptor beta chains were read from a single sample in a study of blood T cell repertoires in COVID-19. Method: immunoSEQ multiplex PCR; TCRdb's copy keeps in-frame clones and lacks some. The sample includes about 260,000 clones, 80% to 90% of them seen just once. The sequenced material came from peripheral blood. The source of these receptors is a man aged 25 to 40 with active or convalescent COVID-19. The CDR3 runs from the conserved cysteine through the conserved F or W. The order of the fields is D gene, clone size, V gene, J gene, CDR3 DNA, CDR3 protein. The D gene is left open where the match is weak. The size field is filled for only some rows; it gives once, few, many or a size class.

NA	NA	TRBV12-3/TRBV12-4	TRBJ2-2	TGTGCCAGCAGCTCGGGGACCGGGGAGCTGTTTTTT	CASSSGTGELFF
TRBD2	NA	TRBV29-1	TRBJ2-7	TGCAGCGTTGAATGGGGGGGAGCCTACGAGCAGTACTTC	CSVEWGGAYEQYF
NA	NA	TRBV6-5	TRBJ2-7	TGTGCCAGCATGGACAGAGTCGACGAGCAGTACTTC	CASMDRVDEQYF
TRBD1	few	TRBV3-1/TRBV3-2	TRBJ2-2	TGTGCCAGCAGCTATCCGACAGGGAGTGGCGGCGGGGAGCTGTTTTTT	CASSYPTGSGGGELFF
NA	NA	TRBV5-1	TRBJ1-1	TGCGCCAGCAGCCCCGATGGGGGCCGAAACACTGAAGCTTTCTTT	CASSPDGGRNTEAFF
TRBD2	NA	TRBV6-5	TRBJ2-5	TGTGCCAGCACCCAATACGGGGGGAAAGAGACCCAGTACTTC	CASTQYGGKETQYF
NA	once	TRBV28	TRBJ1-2	TGTGCCAGCATCGACTCTAGGAGGGGCTGGGGCTACACCTTC	CASIDSRRGWGYTF
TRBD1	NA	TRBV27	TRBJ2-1	TGTGCCAGCAGTTTATCGACAGGGGGCTACAATGAGCAGTTCTTC	CASSLSTGGYNEQFF
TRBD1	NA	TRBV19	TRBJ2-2	TGTGCCAGTAGTATAGTCCCCGGAGACAGGGTTTACACCGGGGAGCTGTTTTTT	CASSIVPGDRVYTGELFF
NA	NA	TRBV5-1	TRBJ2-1	TGCGCCAGCAGCTTGGTTACTAGCTTACCAGGGGAGCAGTTCTTC	CASSLVTSLPGEQFF
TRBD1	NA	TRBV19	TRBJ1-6	TGTGCCAGTACACCAGGGGGTAATTCACCCCTCCACTTT	CASTPGGNSPLHF
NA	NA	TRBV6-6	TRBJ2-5	TGTGCCAGCAGTTACGACAGGACACCAGAAGAGACCCAGTACTTC	CASSYDRTPEETQYF
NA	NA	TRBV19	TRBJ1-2	TGTGCCAGTAGTAGGAGGGGCGCGGACGGCTACACCTTC	CASSRRGADGYTF
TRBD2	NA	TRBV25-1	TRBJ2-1	TGTGCCAGCACATGGATGACTAGCGGTGTTATCTACAATGAGCAGTTCTTC	CASTWMTSGVIYNEQFF
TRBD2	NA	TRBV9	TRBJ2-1	TGTGCCAGCAGCGTAGCTCCAGCGGGGGGGCCGGGCTACAATGAGCAGTTCTTC	CASSVAPAGGPGYNEQFF
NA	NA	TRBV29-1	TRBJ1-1	TGCAGCGTTGAAGGGGAGTGGGATTTGAACACTGAAGCTTTCTTT	CSVEGEWDLNTEAFF
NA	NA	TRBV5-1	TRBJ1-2	TGCGCCAGCAGCTTGGAGTTCCATGGAGGATATGGCTACACCTTC	CASSLEFHGGYGYTF
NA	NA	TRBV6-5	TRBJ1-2	TGTGCCAGCAGTCAATCAGGTGGAAACTATGGCTACACCTTC	CASSQSGGNYGYTF
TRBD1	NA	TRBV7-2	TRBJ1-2	TGTGCCAGCAGCTTATCCGGGACAGGACTTCCCAGTCCAGGGGGCTACACCTTC	CASSLSGTGLPSPGGYTF
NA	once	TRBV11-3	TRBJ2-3	TGTGCCAGCAGCTTAGGGTTGGTGGGGGGGCCCCCAGATACGCAGTATTTT	CASSLGLVGGPPDTQYF
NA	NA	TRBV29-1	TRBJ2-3	TGCAGCGTAAAGGGACTTCCTCACACAGATACGCAGTATTTT	CSVKGLPHTDTQYF
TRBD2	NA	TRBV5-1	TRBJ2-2	TGCGCCAGCAGCACATGGACTAGATCGAACACCGGGGAGCTGTTTTTT	CASSTWTRSNTGELFF
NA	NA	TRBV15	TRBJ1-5	TGTGCCACCAGCAGAGTGTTAGGGGACAATCAGCCCCAGCATTTT	CATSRVLGDNQPQHF
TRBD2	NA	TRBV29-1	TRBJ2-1	TGCAGCGTAATGGGGGGGAGCTCCTACAATGAGCAGTTCTTC	CSVMGGSSYNEQFF
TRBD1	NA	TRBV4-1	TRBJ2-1	TGCGCCAGCAGCCAAGACATAGATTTTGGGGACAGGGCTTACAATGAGCAGTTCTTC	CASSQDIDFGDRAYNEQFF
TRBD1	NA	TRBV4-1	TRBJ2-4	TGCGCCAGCAGCAACGGACAGGGGGCCGAAAACATTCAGTACTTC	CASSNGQGAENIQYF
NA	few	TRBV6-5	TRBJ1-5	TGTGCCAGCAGTCTGGATGGAGATCAGCCCCAGCATTTT	CASSLDGDQPQHF
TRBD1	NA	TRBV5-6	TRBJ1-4	TGTGCCAGCAGCGCACAGGGGGTTCAACTTGGGCAGGAAAAACTGTTTTTT	CASSAQGVQLGQEKLFF
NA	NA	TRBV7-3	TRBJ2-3	TGTGCCAGCAGCTTAAGCCCCCGAGAGAGCGGCACGCAGTATTTT	CASSLSPRESGTQYF
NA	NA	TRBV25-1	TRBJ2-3	TGTGCCAGCAGTGAACCGGACTACACAGATACGCAGTATTTT	CASSEPDYTDTQYF
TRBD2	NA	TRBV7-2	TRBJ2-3	TGTGCCAGCAGCTTAGTCTCCCAGCGGGGGGTGTATTTT	CASSLVSQRGVYF
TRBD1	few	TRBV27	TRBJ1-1	TGTGCCAGCAGTAAGCTGGGACAGCCGGCTTTCTTT	CASSKLGQPAFF
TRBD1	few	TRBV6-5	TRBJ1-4	TGTGCCAGCAGTTTAGGGGGCAAAGAAAAACTGTTTTTT	CASSLGGKEKLFF
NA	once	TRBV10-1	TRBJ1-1	TGCGCCAGCAGTGACCCGGGTGGTGAAGCTTTCTTT	CASSDPGGEAFF
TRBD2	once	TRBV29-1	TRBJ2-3	TGCAGCGTTGAGCCTAGCGGGGCGCGGCATACGCAGTATTTT	CSVEPSGARHTQYF
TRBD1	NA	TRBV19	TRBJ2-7	TGTGCCAGTAGTATCGACAGGGGGCGGGAGCAGTACTTC	CASSIDRGREQYF
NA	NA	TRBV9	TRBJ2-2	TGTGCCAGCAGCGTAGGTCTTTCCGGGGAGCTGTTTTTT	CASSVGLSGELFF
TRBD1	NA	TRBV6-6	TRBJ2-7	TGTGCCAGCAATCAACCGGGACAGCGAACCTACGAGCAGTACTTC	CASNQPGQRTYEQYF
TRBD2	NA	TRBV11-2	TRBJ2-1	TGTGCCAGCAGCACATTTGCGGGGGGGACCTACAATGAGCAGTTCTTC	CASSTFAGGTYNEQFF
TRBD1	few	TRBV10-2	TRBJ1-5	TGCGCCGTAAAAGGGACAGGAGGAGATCAGCCCCAGCATTTT	CAVKGTGGDQPQHF
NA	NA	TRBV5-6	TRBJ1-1	TGTGCCAGCAGCTTGGATTCGGGGGGTAGGCTGAACACTGAAGCTTTCTTT	CASSLDSGGRLNTEAFF